What follows are 24 T cell receptor beta chains derived from one specimen sequenced in a study of cytomegalovirus exposure and HLA in healthy donors (dated by TCRdb to 2017 to 2019). Library prep was done by the immunoSEQ multiplex PCR assay. A mixture of 60 forward primers for TCR Vbeta segments and 13 reverse primers for TCR Jbeta segments was used in the multiplex PCR. TCRdb limited this immuneACCESS table to in-frame rearrangements with V and J called. A share of clones is missing; checked studies link under half to unresolved V genes, and the rest is unexplained. The sample contains 100,000 to 150,000 clones, around three quarters of them found a single time. The top ten clones comprise 2% to 3% of the sample. The sample taken for sequencing was PBMCs. These receptor sequences come from a woman aged 55 to 70 in good health and CMV-seropositive.

The chain links TRBV6-4 to TRBJ1-1; possible D gene TRBD1, 5 bases. V lost 4 bases and J lost 0, with 9 bases in between. CDR3 size: 14 residues. Germline-derived CDR1 and CDR2 are MRHNA and SNTAGT. Written as DNA, the CDR3 is TGTGCCAGCAGTGGGTCAGGGTTGAACACTGAAGCTTTCTTT. It specifies CASSGSGLNTEAFF.

The V call is TRBV5-1, the J call TRBJ2-7; 7 bases fit TRBD2. The V segment lost 4 bases and the J segment 4 bases; nucleotides outside the gene matches: 8. CDR3 length: 14 residues. Germline V CDR1 and CDR2: SGHRS, YFSETQ. In DNA form, the CDR3 reads TGCGCCAGCAGCGGGGGACGGGGGGAGTACGAGCAGTACTTC. Amino acids: CASSGGRGEYEQYF.

A word on this clone: Other DNA sequences of this sample code for an identical CDR3. This sequence joins TRBV4-1 and TRBJ1-6, with D possibly being TRBD1 (5 bases). V was pared by 0 bases and J by 9 bases, with 15 bases between. This CDR3 has 16 amino acids. Germline V gene data show CDR1 as MGHRA and CDR2 as YSYEKL. CDR3 protein: CASSQEGRGLGSPLHF. The CDR3 nucleotides read TGCGCCAGCAGCCAAGAAGGGCGGGGCCTGGGTTCACCCCTCCACTTT.

This sequence joins TRBV7-9 and TRBJ1-5, with 12 bases matching TRBD1. V lost 4 bases to trimming and J lost 6 bases; unmatched junction nucleotides: 7. The CDR3 length is 16 residues. CDR1 SEHNR and CDR2 FQNEAQ come from the germline V gene (reference sequence). The CDR3 nucleotides are TGTGCCAGCAGCTCGTCCGGGACAGGGGGCACTCAGCCCCAGCATTTT. Translated: CASSSSGTGGTQPQHF.

The rearrangement uses TRBV7-9 and TRBJ2-1; the D gene is possibly TRBD2 (6 bases). The CDR3 runs 17 residues. The V and J ends lost 5 bases and 0 bases respectively, with 17 bases between them. Germline lookup yields CDR1 SEHNR and CDR2 FQNEAQ (reference sequence). Here the CDR3 reads CASSPTLRGSSYNEQFF. DNA for the CDR3: TGTGCCAGCAGCCCAACCCTCCGGGGGAGCTCCTACAATGAGCAGTTCTTC.

This chain links TRBV4-1 with TRBJ1-1; D not resolved. Trimming took off 5 bases at V and 2 bases at J, with 12 bases between the two ends. The germline V gene encodes CDR1 MGHRA and CDR2 YSYEKL. The CDR3 spans 14 residues. CDR3 bases: TGCGCCAGCAGCAGCGCCGCCCTAAACACTGAAGCTTTCTTT. It is translated as CASSSAALNTEAFF.

The chain carries TRBV9 and TRBJ1-1; 8 bases map to TRBD1. The trim removed 3 bases at V and 5 bases at J, leaving 9 bases unmatched. This CDR3 comprises 15 residues. Germline CDR1 reads SGDLS; CDR2 reads YYNGEE. The CDR3 loop reads CASSGRDRMGTEAFF. CDR3 DNA: TGTGCCAGCAGCGGCCGGGACAGGATGGGGACTGAAGCTTTCTTT. The whole variable domain, remainder taken from reference TRBV9 and TRBJ1-1, is DSGVTQTPKHLITATGQRVTLRCSPRSGDLSVYWYQQSLDQGLQFLIQYYNGEERAKGNILERFSAQQFPDLHSELNLSSLELGDSALYFCASSGRDRMGTEAFFGQGTRLTVV.

The chain combines TRBV29-1 with TRBJ2-3; D not resolved. V gave up 5 bases and J gave up 2 bases, with 8 bases separating them. CDR3 length equals 12 residues. Germline loops: CDR1 SQVTM, CDR2 ANQGSEA. CDR3 nucleotide sequence: TGCAGCGTTCTCCAGGCCACAGATACGCAGTATTTT. Translated, it gives CSVLQATDTQYF.

This chain uses TRBV5-1 with TRBJ2-7; D possibly corresponds to TRBD1 (5 bases). The germline V gene has CDR1 SGHRS and CDR2 YFSETQ. The length of the CDR3 is 13 residues. Trimming removed 0 bases at V and 5 bases at J, with 9 bases between. For the CDR3, the DNA is TGCGCCAGCAGCTTGGTGGTCAGGGACGAGCAGTACTTC. Encoded protein: CASSLVVRDEQYF.

The chain couples TRBV18 to TRBJ2-1; 10 positions agree with TRBD2. Germline V CDR1 and CDR2: KGHSH, LQKENI. This CDR3 comprises 15 residues. After removal of 2 bases from V and 7 bases from J, the junction contained 5 bases not matched to a gene. CDR3 DNA sequence: TGTGCCAGCTCACCAAGCGGGGGGGGTGAGAATGAGCAGTTCTTC. It yields the protein CASSPSGGGENEQFF.

In its sample, this clone was seen a few times. The J gene is TRBJ1-1, the V gene TRBV29-1; D is undetermined. The ends were cut back, 3 bases at V and 0 bases at J, with 14 bases in the middle. CDR1 and CDR2 (germline): SQVTM, ANQGSEA. The CDR3 has 15 amino acids. In DNA, the CDR3 is TGCAGCGTTGACCTGAGGATGAGCGTGAACACTGAAGCTTTCTTT. Translated: CSVDLRMSVNTEAFF.

The chain uses TRBV6-6 and TRBJ1-1, with D uncertain. The CDR3 contains 14 residues. In germline, CDR1 is MNHNY, CDR2 SVGAGI (reference sequence). The V end lost 2 bases, the J end lost 6 bases, and 13 bases lay between the germline ends. Here the CDR3 DNA reads TGTGCCAGCAGTTACCGGGAGTCTCATCCTGAAGCTTTCTTT. Protein sequence: CASSYRESHPEAFF.

This clone was counted only a few times. The rearrangement links TRBV6-5 to TRBJ1-2; D not resolved. V shed 4 bases and J shed 7 bases, with 10 bases lying between them. Germline loops: CDR1 MNHEY, CDR2 SVGAGI. This CDR3 contains 12 residues. DNA of the CDR3: TGTGCCAGCAGTTCCCGACTGACTGGCTACACCTTC. It is translated as CASSSRLTGYTF.

This chain links TRBV18 with TRBJ1-1; D possibly corresponds to TRBD1 (6 bases). This CDR3 comprises 15 residues. The V end lost 3 bases, the J end lost 1 base, and 12 bases lay between the germline ends. CDR1 and CDR2 from the germline V gene are KGHSH and LQKENI. The CDR3, as DNA: TGTGCCAGCTCACCTACAGGGATCGAGAACACTGAAGCTTTCTTT. Its protein product is CASSPTGIENTEAFF.

Of note for this clone: At one of its ends the junction is not consistent with the germline gene, which may arise from a read error. The J gene is TRBJ1-5, the V gene TRBV7-7; D is unresolved. The CDR3 has 16 residues. Germline CDR1 is SSHAT and CDR2 is FNYEAQ (reference sequence). The CDR3 sequence is CASSPRQVAFCQPQHF. The CDR3 coding sequence is TGTGCTAGCAGCCCCCGCCAGGTCGCCTTTTGCCAGCCCCAGCATTTT.

The rearrangement links TRBV6-6 to TRBJ1-3; D remains ambiguous. The V end was cut by 4 bases, the J end by 0 bases, with 10 bases between. The CDR3 has 15 residues. Germline V CDR1 and CDR2: MNHNY, SVGAGI (reference sequence). The CDR3 nucleotides are TGTGCCAGCAGTTCCCTCGGGAACTCTGGAAACACCATATATTTT. Translation gives CASSSLGNSGNTIYF.

The chain uses TRBV5-6 and TRBJ1-2; 7 nucleotides agree with TRBD1. Looked up from germline, CDR1 is SGHDT and CDR2 is YYEEEE. The junction had 6 bases not matched to a gene; V was cut back by 2 bases and J by 8 bases. The CDR3 has 13 residues. CDR3 region: CASSFDRQGGYTF. CDR3 in DNA: TGTGCCAGCAGCTTCGATAGACAGGGAGGCTACACCTTC.

V is TRBV5-1 and J is TRBJ2-5; 8 bases map to TRBD1. This CDR3 spans 16 amino acids. From germline, CDR1 is SGHRS and CDR2 YFSETQ. The ends lost 0 bases at V and 4 bases at J; junction bases unmatched: 8. CDR3 loop: CASSLVGGTGGETQYF. In DNA form, the CDR3 reads TGCGCCAGCAGCTTGGTAGGCGGGACAGGCGGAGAGACCCAGTACTTC. The whole variable domain, remainder taken from reference TRBV5-1 and TRBJ2-5, is KAGVTQTPRYLIKTRGQQVTLSCSPISGHRSVSWYQQTPGQGLQFLFEYFSETQRNKGNFPGRFSGRQFSNSRSEMNVSTLELGDSALYLCASSLVGGTGGETQYFGPGTRLLVL.

This chain links TRBV5-4 with TRBJ2-3; 9 positions agree with TRBD2. V dropped 4 bases and J dropped 2; count of bases not matched to a gene: 8. In germline, CDR1 is SGHNT, CDR2 YYREEE (reference sequence). This CDR3 spans 16 amino acids. The CDR3 region is CASSRVLAGFTDTQYF. CDR3 coding DNA: TGTGCCAGCAGCCGCGTCCTAGCGGGGTTCACAGATACGCAGTATTTT.

The chain employs TRBV12-5 and TRBJ2-5; D perhaps matches TRBD2 (6 bases). V shed 6 bases and J shed 0 bases, with 8 bases lying between them. Germline lookup yields CDR1 LGHNT and CDR2 FRNRAP. The CDR3 runs 13 residues. CDR3 nucleotide sequence: TGTGCTAGTGGACGGGGGTACCAAGAGACCCAGTACTTC. This gives the protein CASGRGYQETQYF.

DNA of the CDR3: TGTGCCACCAGCAGGACTAAGGGGGCGGACTATGGCTACACCTTC. This encodes CATSRTKGADYGYTF. The genes are TRBV15 and TRBJ1-2; 7 bases are a match to TRBD1. J was trimmed by 3 bases and V by 3 bases; bases with no gene match: 7. The CDR3 covers 15 residues. CDR1 is LNHNV, CDR2 YYDKDF, per germline (reference sequence).

The chain carries TRBV29-1 and TRBJ2-6; D is undetermined. Between the trimmed V and J ends, which lost 7 bases and 4 bases, there was a span of 11 bases. The CDR3 has 13 residues. Per germline, CDR1 SQVTM and CDR2 ANQGSEA. The CDR3 loop reads CSAGYTGANVLTF. CDR3 coding DNA: TGCAGCGCCGGGTATACAGGGGCCAACGTCCTGACTTTC.

This clone has only a few counts. The V and J genes are TRBV7-2 and TRBJ1-2; tentative D call: TRBD1 (5 bases). Deletions cut 6 bases from V and 4 bases from J, with 12 bases between. Per the germline V gene, CDR1 is SGHTA and CDR2 is FQGNSA. CDR3 length equals 13 residues. CDR3 region: CASRIDSFYGYTF. DNA for the CDR3: TGTGCCAGCAGAATCGACAGTTTCTATGGCTACACCTTC.

J is TRBJ2-3 and V is TRBV27, with unresolved D. This CDR3 contains 16 residues. Per germline, CDR1 MNHEY and CDR2 SMNVEV (reference sequence). V gave up 5 bases and J gave up 0 bases, with 15 bases separating them. The CDR3 bases are TGTGCCAGCAGTCCCCTTCGGCCGACTAGCACAGATACGCAGTATTTT. Its translation is CASSPLRPTSTDTQYF.